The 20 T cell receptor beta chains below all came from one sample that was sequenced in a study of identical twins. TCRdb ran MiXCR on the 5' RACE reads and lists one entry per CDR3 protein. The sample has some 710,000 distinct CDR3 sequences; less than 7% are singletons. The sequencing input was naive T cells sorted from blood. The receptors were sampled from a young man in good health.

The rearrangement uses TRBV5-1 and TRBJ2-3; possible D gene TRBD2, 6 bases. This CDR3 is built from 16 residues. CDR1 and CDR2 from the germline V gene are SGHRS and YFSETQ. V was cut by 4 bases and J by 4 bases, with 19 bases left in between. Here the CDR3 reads CASSVRLVGVPDTQYF. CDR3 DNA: TGCGCCAGCAGCGTCCGACTAGTGGGTGTGCCAGATACGCAGTATTTT. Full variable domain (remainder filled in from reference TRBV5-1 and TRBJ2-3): KAGVTQTPRYLIKTRGQQVTLSCSPISGHRSVSWYQQTPGQGLQFLFEYFSETQRNKGNFPGRFSGRQFSNSRSEMNVSTLELGDSALYLCASSVRLVGVPDTQYFGPGTRLTVL.

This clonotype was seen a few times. CDR3 sequence: CSAPLAGDGYTF. The CDR3 DNA sequence: TGCAGTGCCCCGCTGGCAGGGGATGGCTACACCTTC. V is TRBV20-1 and J is TRBJ1-2, with TRBD1 as a possible D gene (6 bases). Germline lookup yields CDR1 DFQATT and CDR2 SNEGSKA (reference sequence). The V and J ends lost 6 bases and 6 bases respectively, with 14 bases between them. This CDR3 has 12 residues.

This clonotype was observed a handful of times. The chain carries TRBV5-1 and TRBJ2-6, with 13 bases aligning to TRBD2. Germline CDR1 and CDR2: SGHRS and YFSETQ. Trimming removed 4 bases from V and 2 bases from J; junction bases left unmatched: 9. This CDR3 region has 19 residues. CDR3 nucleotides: TGCGCCAGCAGCCTACTAGCGGGAGGGCCTAATGCTGGGGCCAACGTCCTGACTTTC. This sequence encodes CASSLLAGGPNAGANVLTF.

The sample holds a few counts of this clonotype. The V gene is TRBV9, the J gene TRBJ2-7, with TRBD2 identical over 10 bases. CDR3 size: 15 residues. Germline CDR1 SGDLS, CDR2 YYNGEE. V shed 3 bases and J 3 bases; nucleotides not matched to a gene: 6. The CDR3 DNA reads TGTGCCAGCAGCGATCTAGCGGGAGTTTGCTACGAGCAGTACGTC. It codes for CASSDLAGVCYEQYV.

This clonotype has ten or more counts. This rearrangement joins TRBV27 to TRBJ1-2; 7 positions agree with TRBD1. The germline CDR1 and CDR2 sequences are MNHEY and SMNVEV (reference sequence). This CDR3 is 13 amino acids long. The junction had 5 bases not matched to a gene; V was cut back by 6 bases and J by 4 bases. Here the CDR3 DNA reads TGTGCCAGCAGACAGGGGTGGGGCTATGGCTACACCTTC. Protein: CASRQGWGYGYTF.

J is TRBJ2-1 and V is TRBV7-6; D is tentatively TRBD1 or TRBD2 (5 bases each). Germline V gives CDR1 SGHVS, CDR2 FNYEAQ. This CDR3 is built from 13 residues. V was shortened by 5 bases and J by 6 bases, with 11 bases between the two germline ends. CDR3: CASSRDPFNEQFF. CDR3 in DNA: TGTGCCAGCAGCCGGGACCCCTTCAATGAGCAGTTCTTC.

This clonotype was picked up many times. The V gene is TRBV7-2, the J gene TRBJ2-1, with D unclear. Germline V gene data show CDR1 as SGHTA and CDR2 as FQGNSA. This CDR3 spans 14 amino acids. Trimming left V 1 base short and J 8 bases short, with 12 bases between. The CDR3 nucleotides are TGTGCCAGCAGCTTAGTCGTCACGGGCTATGAGCAGTTCTTC. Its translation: CASSLVVTGYEQFF. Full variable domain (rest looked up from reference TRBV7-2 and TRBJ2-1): GAGVSQSPSNKVTEKGKDVELRCDPISGHTALYWYRQSLGQGLEFLIYFQGNSAPDKSGLPSDRFSAERTGGSVSTLTIQRTQQEDSAVYLCASSLVVTGYEQFFGPGTRLTVL.

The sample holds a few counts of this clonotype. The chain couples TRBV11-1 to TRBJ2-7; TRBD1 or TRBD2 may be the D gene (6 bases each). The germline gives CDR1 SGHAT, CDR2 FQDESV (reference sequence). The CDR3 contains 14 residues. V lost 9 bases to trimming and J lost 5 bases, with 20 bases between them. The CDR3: CASGLGGRKDEQYF. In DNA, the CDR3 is TGTGCCAGTGGCTTAGGGGGGCGCAAGGACGAGCAGTACTTC.

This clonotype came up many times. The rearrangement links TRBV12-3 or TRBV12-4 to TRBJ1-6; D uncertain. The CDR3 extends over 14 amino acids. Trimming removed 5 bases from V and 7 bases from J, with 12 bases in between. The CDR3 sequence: CASSRLAGNSPLHF. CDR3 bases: TGTGCCAGCAGTCGCCTGGCGGGGAATTCACCCCTCCACTTT.

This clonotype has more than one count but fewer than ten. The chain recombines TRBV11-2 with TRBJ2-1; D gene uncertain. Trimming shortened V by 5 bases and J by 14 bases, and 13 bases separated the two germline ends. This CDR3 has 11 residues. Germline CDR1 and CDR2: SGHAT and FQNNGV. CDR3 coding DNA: TGTGCCAGCAGCCTAATTTCGAGGAAGTTCTTC. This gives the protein CASSLISRKFF.

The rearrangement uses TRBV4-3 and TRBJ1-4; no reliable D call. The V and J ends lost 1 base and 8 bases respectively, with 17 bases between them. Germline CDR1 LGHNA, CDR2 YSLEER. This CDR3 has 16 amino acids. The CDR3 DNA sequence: TGCGCCAGCAGCCAAGCTTCCCGGATATCCTGGGAAAAACTGTTTTTT. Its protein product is CASSQASRISWEKLFF.

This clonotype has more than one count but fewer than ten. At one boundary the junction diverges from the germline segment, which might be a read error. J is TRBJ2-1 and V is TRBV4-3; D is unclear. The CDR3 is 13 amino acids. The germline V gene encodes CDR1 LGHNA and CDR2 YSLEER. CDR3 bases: TGCGTCAGCAGCCAAGATTCTACGGATGAGCAGTTCTTC. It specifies CVSSQDSTDEQFF.

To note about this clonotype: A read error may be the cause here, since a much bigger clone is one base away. The CDR3 spells CASGLRARNTEAFF. In DNA form, the CDR3 reads TGCGCCAGCGGCTTGCGGGCCAGGAACACTGAAGCTTTCTTT. V is TRBV5-1 and J is TRBJ1-1; no reliable D call. Germline V gene sequence: CDR1 SGHRS, CDR2 YFSETQ. This CDR3 is 14 amino acids long.

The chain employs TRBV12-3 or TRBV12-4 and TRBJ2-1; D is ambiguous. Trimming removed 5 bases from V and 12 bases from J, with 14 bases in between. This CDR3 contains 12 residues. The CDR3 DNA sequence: TGTGCCAGCAGTCCTCACACGAGACCGCAGTTCTTC. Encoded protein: CASSPHTRPQFF.

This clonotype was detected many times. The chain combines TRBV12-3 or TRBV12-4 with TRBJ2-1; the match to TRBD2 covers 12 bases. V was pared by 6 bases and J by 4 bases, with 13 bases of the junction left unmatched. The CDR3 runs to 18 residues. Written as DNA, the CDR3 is TGTGCCAGCAGACAGGGTACTAGCGGGAGGCCTCCTTACAATGAGCAGTTCTTC. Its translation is CASRQGTSGRPPYNEQFF.

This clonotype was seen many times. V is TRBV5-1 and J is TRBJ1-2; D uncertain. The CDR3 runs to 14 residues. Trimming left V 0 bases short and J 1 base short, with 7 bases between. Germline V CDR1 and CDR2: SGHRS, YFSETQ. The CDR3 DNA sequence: TGCGCCAGCAGCTTGGATGTCCTTAACTATGGCTACACCTTC. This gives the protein CASSLDVLNYGYTF.

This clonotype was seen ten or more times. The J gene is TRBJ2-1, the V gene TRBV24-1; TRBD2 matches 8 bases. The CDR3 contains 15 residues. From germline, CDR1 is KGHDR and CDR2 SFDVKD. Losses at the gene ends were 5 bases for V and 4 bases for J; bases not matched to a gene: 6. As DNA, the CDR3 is TGTGCCACCAGTGTAGAGCGGGAGCGGTACAATGAGCAGTTCTTC. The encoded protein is CATSVERERYNEQFF.

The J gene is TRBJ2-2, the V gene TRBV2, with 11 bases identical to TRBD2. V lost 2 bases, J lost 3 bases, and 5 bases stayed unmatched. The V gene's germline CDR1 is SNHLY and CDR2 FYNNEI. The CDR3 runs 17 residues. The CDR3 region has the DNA TGTGCCAGCAGTGAATCTAGCGGGAGGCGCGACACCGGGGAGCTGTTTTTT. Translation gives CASSESSGRRDTGELFF. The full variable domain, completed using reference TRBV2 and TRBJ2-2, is EPEVTQTPSHQVTQMGQEVILRCVPISNHLYFYWYRQILGQKVEFLVSFYNNEISEKSEIFDDQFSVERPDGSNFTLKIRSTKLEDSAMYFCASSESSGRRDTGELFFGEGSRLTVL.

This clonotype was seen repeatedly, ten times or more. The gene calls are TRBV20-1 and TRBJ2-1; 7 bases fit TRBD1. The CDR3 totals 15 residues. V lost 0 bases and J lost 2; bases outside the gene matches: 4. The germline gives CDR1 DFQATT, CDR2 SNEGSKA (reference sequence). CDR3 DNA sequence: TGCAGTGCTAGAGATGGCAGGGGGACCTACAATGAGCAGTTCTTC. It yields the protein CSARDGRGTYNEQFF.

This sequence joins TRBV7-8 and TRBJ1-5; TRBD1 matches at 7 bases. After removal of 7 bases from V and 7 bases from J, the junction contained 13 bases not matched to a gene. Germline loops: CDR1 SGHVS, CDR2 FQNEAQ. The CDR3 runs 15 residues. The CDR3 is CASTIDRVDLQPQHF. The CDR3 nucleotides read TGTGCCAGCACCATTGACAGGGTGGATCTCCAGCCCCAGCATTTT.